This passage covers 14 T cell receptor beta chains from one sample sequenced in a study of T cells in localized non-small cell lung cancer. The protocol was immunoSEQ multiplex PCR, while the TCRdb copy is restricted to in-frame clones and leaves out a portion. Among around 96,000 clones listed, approximately 91% were seen once. Here the sequenced sample was PBMCs, taken before any cancer treatment. These TCRs come from a woman aged 35 to 75 with stage II squamous cell lung carcinoma.

The CDR3 here is CSVQAGGNTDTQYF. The CDR3 coding sequence is TGCAGCGTTCAAGCCGGGGGCAACACAGATACGCAGTATTTT. V gene TRBV29-1 combines with J gene TRBJ2-3, with D perhaps matching TRBD1 or TRBD2 (6 bases each). CDR3 length: 14 residues. CDR1 and CDR2 (germline): SQVTM, ANQGSEA. Trimming shortened V by 5 bases and J by 2 bases, and 14 bases separated the two germline ends.

The V gene is TRBV4-1, the J gene TRBJ2-1; the D gene is possibly TRBD1 (5 bases). The V gene's germline CDR1 is MGHRA and CDR2 YSYEKL. This CDR3 spans 17 amino acids. V lost 3 bases and J lost 7, with 22 bases in between. The CDR3 nucleotides are TGCGCCAGCAGCCACCCGGCCTCCATGGGGCGCAAGAATGAGCAGTTCTTC. Its protein product is CASSHPASMGRKNEQFF.

This clone was observed a single time. The same CDR3 arises from other DNA sequences in this sample as well. The chain employs TRBV6-1 and TRBJ1-5, with a weak D call TRBD1 (5 bases). V was trimmed by 5 bases and J by 0 bases, leaving 8 bases between them. Germline CDR1 is MNHNS and CDR2 is SASEGT. The CDR3 is 14 residues long. CDR3 sequence reads: CASSLQGSNQPQHF. In nucleotides, the CDR3 is TGTGCCAGCAGTCTCCAGGGTAGCAATCAGCCCCAGCATTTT.

The chain carries TRBV11-2 and TRBJ1-5, with TRBD1 as a possible D gene (5 bases). V shed 5 bases and J shed 6 bases, with 14 bases lying between them. The CDR3 sequence is 14 residues long. Germline CDR1 reads SGHAT; CDR2 reads FQNNGV. CDR3 sequence reads: CASSPAGKGQPQHF. CDR3 bases: TGTGCCAGCAGCCCCGCAGGGAAAGGTCAGCCCCAGCATTTT.

This clone was seen more than once but under ten times. The V gene is TRBV10-3, the J gene TRBJ1-1; D gene unclear. CDR3 size: 12 residues. Germline V gene lookup returns CDR1 ENHRY and CDR2 SYGVKD. Between the trimmed V and J ends, which lost 3 bases and 7 bases, there was a span of 9 bases. The CDR3 is CAISDTEFEAFF. In nucleotides, the CDR3 is TGTGCCATCAGTGACACGGAATTTGAAGCTTTCTTT.

The chain carries TRBV10-3 and TRBJ2-2; D remains ambiguous. Germline V gene sequence: CDR1 ENHRY, CDR2 SYGVKD. Trimming removed 7 bases at V and 4 bases at J, with 10 bases between. This CDR3 contains 13 residues. The CDR3 loop reads CAIKETVTGELFF. CDR3 nucleotide sequence: TGTGCCATCAAGGAGACGGTCACCGGGGAGCTGTTTTTT.

The gene calls are TRBV28 and TRBJ1-5, with no clear D. The CDR3 spans 16 residues. Looked up from germline, CDR1 is MDHEN and CDR2 is SYDVKM. V lost 6 bases and J 3 bases, leaving 18 bases between the germline ends. The CDR3 loop is CASSPWSGGFNQPQHF. The CDR3 DNA reads TGTGCCAGCAGCCCCTGGTCGGGCGGGTTCAATCAGCCCCAGCATTTT. The full variable domain, in which reference TRBV28 and TRBJ1-5 provide the parts outside the CDR3, is DVKVTQSSRYLVKRTGEKVFLECVQDMDHENMFWYRQDPGLGLRLIYFSYDVKMKEKGDIPEGYSVSREKKERFSLILESASTNQTSMYLCASSPWSGGFNQPQHFGDGTRLSIL.

This sequence joins TRBV7-8 and TRBJ2-1; unclear D gene. V was trimmed by 5 bases and J by 9 bases, leaving 8 bases between them. CDR1 and CDR2 from the germline V gene are SGHVS and FQNEAQ. CDR3 length: 11 amino acids. The CDR3 region is CASSKVGEQFF. The CDR3 nucleotides are TGTGCCAGCAGCAAGGTGGGTGAGCAGTTCTTC.

The chain is built from TRBV5-4 and TRBJ2-7; 10 bases line up with TRBD2. The CDR3 covers 14 residues. Trimming cost V 4 bases and J 4 bases; bases outside gene matches: 5. CDR1 is SGHNT and CDR2 is YYREEE in the germline V gene (reference sequence). CDR3 in DNA: TGTGCCAGCAGCCTTAGCGGGAGGCTATACGAGCAGTACTTC. It codes for CASSLSGRLYEQYF.

In its sample, this clone was seen once. The rearrangement joins TRBV6-1 to TRBJ1-2; 7 bases align to TRBD1. Germline trimming cut 3 bases from V and 3 bases from J; bases unmatched to any gene: 7. This CDR3 region has 15 residues. The germline gives CDR1 MNHNS, CDR2 SASEGT. DNA of the CDR3: TGTGCCAGCAGTGACCGAGGAGGGGGCGACTATGGCTACACCTTC. This gives the protein CASSDRGGGDYGYTF.

The V gene is TRBV29-1, the J gene TRBJ1-2, with D unresolved. V lost 1 base and J 1 base, leaving 4 bases between the germline ends. Germline assignment: CDR1 SQVTM and CDR2 ANQGSEA. The CDR3 extends over 12 amino acids. The CDR3 sequence: CSVEGRNYGYTF. CDR3 bases: TGCAGCGTTGAAGGGCGTAACTATGGCTACACCTTC.

CDR3 region: CASSLVGIDEKLFF. The CDR3 DNA is TGTGCCAGCAGCTTAGTGGGGATCGATGAAAAACTGTTTTTT. This chain uses TRBV5-5 with TRBJ1-4; no clear D gene. The CDR3 length is 14 residues. Per the germline V gene, CDR1 is SGHKS and CDR2 is YYEKEE (reference sequence). The germline V and J ends were trimmed by 2 bases and 6 bases, with 11 bases remaining between them.

This sequence joins TRBV29-1 and TRBJ1-4, with TRBD1 matching over 10 bases. V lost 7 bases, J lost 10 bases, and 9 bases stayed unmatched. The length of the CDR3 is 13 residues. From germline, CDR1 is SQVTM and CDR2 ANQGSEA. The CDR3 sequence is CSAGDRGYGKLFF. The CDR3 region has the DNA TGCAGCGCAGGGGACAGGGGATACGGAAAACTGTTTTTT.

The DNA of the CDR3 is TGTGCCAGCAGCCCTGACAGGGGCTATGGCTACACCTTC. Translation: CASSPDRGYGYTF. This chain links TRBV5-6 with TRBJ1-2; TRBD1 matches 8 bases. From germline, CDR1 is SGHDT and CDR2 YYEEEE. Trimming at V came to 4 bases and at J to 4 bases, leaving 3 bases not matched to a gene. The CDR3 loop spans 13 amino acids.